The subject of this entry is one TCR beta chain. Its specificity is not known. The data were obtained in a study of OX40 agonist ivuxolimab in advanced cancers. Findings of the study overall: Partial responders treated at 0.1-3.0 mg/kg exhibited clonal expansion among the lowest measured. There were, on average, more expanded clones in CD8+ T cells than in CD4+.

The repertoire was sequenced with immunoSEQ multiplex PCR; TCRdb's copy has only in-frame clones and lacks some. The table has more than 65,000 clones, around 85% seen once. In germline, CDR1 is LNHDA, CDR2 SQIVND (reference sequence). The V and J ends lost 5 bases and 0 bases respectively, with 14 bases between them. This CDR3 contains 15 residues. The sequencing here drew on CD4+ or CD8+ T cells sorted from blood, taken in a trial of the OX40 agonist ivuxolimab. The chain couples TRBV19 to TRBJ2-7, with no clear D. The source is an adult with an advanced solid tumor such as melanoma, head and neck, liver or kidney cancer. The CDR3 protein is CASSPRVRTSYEQYF. The CDR3, as DNA: TGTGCCAGTAGTCCCCGTGTCAGAACCTCCTACGAGCAGTACTTC.